This entry is about one T cell receptor (beta chain). The antigen is unknown. TCRdb's copy holds only in-frame clones and misses some; the assay was immunoSEQ multiplex PCR. Of tens of thousands of clones listed, roughly 87% are singletons. The data were obtained in a study of T cells in localized non-small cell lung cancer. Study-level points and caveats: Heterogeneity within the tumor remains possible, as just one region underwent sequencing.

V dropped 0 bases and J dropped 12 bases, with 16 bases sitting between them. The CDR3 length is 15 residues. Germline CDR1 is SGHNT and CDR2 is YYREEE (reference sequence). This TCR derives from a woman between 40 and 69 years old with stage I lung adenocarcinoma. The chain is built from TRBV5-4 and TRBJ1-6; D possibly corresponds to TRBD1 (5 bases). The source material was peripheral blood, sampled before any cancer treatment. The CDR3 region is CASSLGGLTRGPLHF. The DNA for the CDR3 is TGTGCCAGCAGCTTGGGGGGATTAACAAGGGGACCCCTCCACTTT.